This is a list of T cell receptor beta chains from one sample in a study of shared clonotypes between healthy human individuals. Libraries were prepared by immunoSEQ multiplex PCR; TCRdb keeps only in-frame clonotypes and omits some of them. The sample yields about 2.3 million clones, roughly 93% seen once. The sequenced sample was naive CD4+ T cells from PBMCs. The receptors come from a man between 18 and 35 years old in good health. Some clones in this sample may be carry-over from other donors' samples. The CDR3 runs from the conserved cysteine through the conserved F or W. Fields, in order: D gene, J gene, V gene, clone size, CDR3 DNA, CDR3 protein. D genes are given only for firm matches. Size tells how often a clone was seen (once, few, many) or the class of an expanded clone, and some rows leave it out.

NA | TRBJ1-4 | TRBV2 | NA | TGTGCCAGCGCCCAGAACAACAGGGCGACTCATGAAAAACTGTTTTTT | CASAQNNRATHEKLFF
NA | TRBJ2-1 | TRBV5-4 | NA | TGTGCCAGCAGCCAGGCGGTCCACAATGAGCAGTTCTTC | CASSQAVHNEQFF
NA | TRBJ1-1 | TRBV6-5 | NA | TGTGCCAGCAGCCGGGCGGGGGTGAACACTGAAGCTTTCTTT | CASSRAGVNTEAFF
NA | TRBJ2-7 | TRBV20-1 | NA | TGCAGTGCTGTAGGGGGCGAGCAGTACTTC | CSAVGGEQYF
NA | TRBJ2-7 | TRBV7-2 | NA | TGTGCCAGCAGCCGGAGCGGATACGAGCAGTACTTC | CASSRSGYEQYF
TRBD1 | TRBJ1-3 | TRBV10-3 | NA | TGTGCCATCAGTGGACAGGGCCTCTCTGGAAACACCATATATTTT | CAISGQGLSGNTIYF
NA | TRBJ2-3 | TRBV21-1 | NA | TGTGCCAGCAGCAAAATAGGATTAGCGTCGGATACGCAGTATTTT | CASSKIGLASDTQYF
TRBD2 | TRBJ2-7 | TRBV5-6 | NA | TGTGCCAGCAGCTTGGGGGCTAGCGGGAGTTCCCACGAGCAGTACTTC | CASSLGASGSSHEQYF
NA | TRBJ1-1 | TRBV5-8 | NA | TGTGCCAGCAGCCGCCTTGTTGTTGGGAACACTGAAGCTTTCTTT | CASSRLVVGNTEAFF
NA | TRBJ2-7 | TRBV27 | NA | TGTGCCAGCAGAAGCCACCGGGACTCCCCGACCGTGCAGTACTTC | CASRSHRDSPTVQYF
NA | TRBJ2-2 | TRBV6-5 | NA | TGTGCCAGCAGTTACCATCGGGGGGCGGGAACCGGGGAGCTGTTTTTT | CASSYHRGAGTGELFF
TRBD1 | TRBJ2-5 | TRBV19 | NA | TGTGCCAGTGGCCGGGACAGCCAAGAGACCCAGTACTTC | CASGRDSQETQYF
NA | TRBJ2-1 | TRBV6-5 | NA | TGTGCCAGCAGTTACGACCTCCCCTTCAAGTTCTTC | CASSYDLPFKFF
NA | TRBJ2-3 | TRBV11-1 | NA | TGTGCCAGCAGTATCAGGGGTTTGGCAGGGCCGCCAGATACGCAGTATTTT | CASSIRGLAGPPDTQYF
NA | TRBJ1-1 | TRBV7-2 | NA | TGTGCCAGCAGCCCTGGTAGGGGCGTAGAAGCTTTCTTT | CASSPGRGVEAFF
NA | TRBJ2-1 | TRBV6-1 | once | TGTGCCAGCAGTGAAGCTGGTGAGCAGTTCTTC | CASSEAGEQFF
TRBD1 | TRBJ2-2 | TRBV7-8 | NA | TGTGCCAGCAGCTCGGTTCGGACAGGGGCCGGGGAGCTGTTTTTT | CASSSVRTGAGELFF
TRBD1 | TRBJ1-1 | TRBV10-3 | NA | TGTGCCATCAGTGGGACAGGGGAGACCACTGAAGCTTTCTTT | CAISGTGETTEAFF
NA | TRBJ2-2 | TRBV9 | NA | TGTGCCAGCAGCGTTACTACCGGGGAGCTGTTTTTT | CASSVTTGELFF
NA | TRBJ1-1 | TRBV5-1 | NA | TGCGCCAGCAGCTACGACCCACCCGACACTGAAGCTTTCTTT | CASSYDPPDTEAFF
NA | TRBJ2-2 | TRBV13 | NA | TGTGCCAGCAGCCCCCGCGGAGGGGGCGAATACACCGGGGAGCTGTTTTTT | CASSPRGGGEYTGELFF
NA | TRBJ1-5 | TRBV21-1 | NA | TGTGCCAGCTCCCTAAACAGGAGCAATCAGCCCCAGCATTTT | CASSLNRSNQPQHF
NA | TRBJ1-2 | TRBV6-1 | NA | TGTGCCAGCAGTGACGGCTCTAGGACGGAGGGCTATGGCTACACCTTC | CASSDGSRTEGYGYTF
NA | TRBJ2-5 | TRBV7-2 | NA | TGTGCCAGCAGCGAAACCGGGACCCAAGAGACCCAGTACTTC | CASSETGTQETQYF
NA | TRBJ1-2 | TRBV18 | NA | TGTGCCAGCTCACCGGGAACAGGGAACCTTGGGGGCTACACCTTC | CASSPGTGNLGGYTF
NA | TRBJ1-2 | TRBV11-2 | NA | TGTGCCAGCAGCCAGAGGCACTATGGCTACACCTTC | CASSQRHYGYTF
TRBD2 | TRBJ2-2 | TRBV29-1 | NA | TGCAGCGTCGCCAATCTAGCGGGAGTCGGTGACGGGGAGCTGTTTTTT | CSVANLAGVGDGELFF
NA | TRBJ2-7 | TRBV29-1 | NA | TGCAGCGTTGACCTCGGGTCCTACGAGCAGTACTTC | CSVDLGSYEQYF
NA | TRBJ1-2 | TRBV5-4 | NA | TGTGCCAGCAGCTCCCTTCGTCTGGGTGGCTACACCTTC | CASSSLRLGGYTF
TRBD1 | TRBJ1-5 | TRBV30 | NA | TGTGCCTGGAGTCCTCCACGGGACAGGGGCCCGCTGGAAAGTCAGCCCCAGCATTTT | CAWSPPRDRGPLESQPQHF
TRBD1 | TRBJ1-5 | TRBV29-1 | NA | TGCAGCGTAAACACAGGGGGGACTCAGCCCCAGCATTTT | CSVNTGGTQPQHF
TRBD2 | TRBJ2-1 | TRBV5-1 | NA | TGCGCCAGCAGCGGCGGGACTAGCGGGAGTACGGGAGAGCAGTTCTTC | CASSGGTSGSTGEQFF
TRBD2 | TRBJ2-1 | TRBV7-3 | NA | TGTGCCAGCAGCTTATTGGCTAGCGGGAATAACAATGAGCAGTTCTTC | CASSLLASGNNNEQFF
NA | TRBJ1-2 | TRBV7-9 | once | TGTGCCAGCAGCATCAGGGTTGGCTACACCTTC | CASSIRVGYTF
NA | TRBJ2-1 | TRBV5-1 | NA | TGCGCCAGCAGCTTGGGGAGCGGTCATAATGAGCAGTTCTTC | CASSLGSGHNEQFF
NA | TRBJ1-2 | TRBV29-1 | NA | TGCAGCGTGGCTGGGTTGACAGTGCTTGGCTACACCTTC | CSVAGLTVLGYTF
NA | TRBJ1-6 | TRBV5-1 | NA | TGCGCCAGCAGCTTAGGGGACATAAGGAATTCACCCCTCCACTTT | CASSLGDIRNSPLHF
NA | TRBJ2-5 | TRBV7-2 | NA | TGTGCCAGCAGCCGGGGGGCGAGGCAAGAGACCCAGTACTTC | CASSRGARQETQYF
TRBD2 | TRBJ2-2 | TRBV7-8 | NA | TGTGCCAGCAGCCCGGGACTAGCCGCGAACACCGGGGAGCTGTTTTTT | CASSPGLAANTGELFF
TRBD1 | TRBJ2-3 | TRBV28 | NA | TGTGCCAGCAGTTCAGGACAGGTTAGCACAGATACGCAGTATTTT | CASSSGQVSTDTQYF
NA | TRBJ1-5 | TRBV30 | NA | TGTGCCTGGACGGCCGGCAATCAGCCCCAGCATTTT | CAWTAGNQPQHF
TRBD1 | TRBJ1-4 | TRBV7-2 | NA | TGTGCCAGCAGCCAAAGGACAGGGTTGGAAAAACTGTTTTTT | CASSQRTGLEKLFF
NA | TRBJ2-2 | TRBV5-1 | NA | TGCGCCAGCAGCTTTCCCGGCGGGGAGCTGTTTTTT | CASSFPGGELFF
NA | TRBJ2-2 | TRBV25-1 | once | TGTGCCAGCAGTTCCCGGACTCCAACCGGGGAGCTGTTTTTT | CASSSRTPTGELFF
NA | TRBJ2-5 | TRBV30 | NA | TGTGCCTGGAGTGCGAATCTCGGCGGAGTAGAAGAGACCCAGTACTTC | CAWSANLGGVEETQYF
NA | TRBJ2-5 | TRBV10-3 | NA | TGTGCCATCAGTGAGTATGGAGAAGAGACCCAGTACTTC | CAISEYGEETQYF
TRBD1 | TRBJ2-3 | TRBV10-3 | once | TGTGCCATCAGTGAAACTGGGACAGGGGGGACAGATACGCAGTATTTT | CAISETGTGGTDTQYF
NA | TRBJ1-1 | TRBV11-2 | NA | TGTGCCAGCAGCTTAGCCCCGGGCCGGGGGTACACTGAAGCTTTCTTT | CASSLAPGRGYTEAFF
TRBD1 | TRBJ2-3 | TRBV15 | NA | TGTGCCACCAGCAGAGTAGCTACGGGACAGGGTACAGATACGCAGTATTTT | CATSRVATGQGTDTQYF
NA | TRBJ1-1 | TRBV6-6 | NA | TGTGCCAGCAGTGGAATTCCGACCGGGACCAACACTGAAGCTTTCTTT | CASSGIPTGTNTEAFF
TRBD1 | TRBJ2-1 | TRBV5-1 | NA | TGCGCCACCGGGACAGAGACCTACAATGAGCAGTTCTTC | CATGTETYNEQFF
NA | TRBJ1-4 | TRBV18 | NA | TGTGCCAGCTCCCGGACAGCCATTAATGAAAAACTGTTTTTT | CASSRTAINEKLFF
TRBD2 | TRBJ2-1 | TRBV29-1 | NA | TGCAGCGTCGGAGATGGACTAGCGATCGTCAGTACAAAGCGCGATGAGCAGTTCTTC | CSVGDGLAIVSTKRDEQFF
TRBD2 | TRBJ2-3 | TRBV28 | NA | TGTGCCAGCATCCCACCTCCGGGACTACGTGCTAGCACAGATACGCAGTATTTT | CASIPPPGLRASTDTQYF
NA | TRBJ2-1 | TRBV25-1 | NA | TGTGCCAGCAGTGAATCCCCTACGCTAAATGAGCAGTTCTTC | CASSESPTLNEQFF
TRBD2 | TRBJ2-1 | TRBV6-6 | NA | TGTGCCAGCAGCCTGGGACTAGCGGAATACAATGAGCAGTTCTTC | CASSLGLAEYNEQFF
NA | TRBJ1-4 | TRBV19 | NA | TGTGCCAGTATGGACAGCCTCACTGTAGGGGAAAAACTGTTTTTT | CASMDSLTVGEKLFF
TRBD1 | TRBJ1-3 | TRBV5-1 | NA | TGCGCCAGCAGTCTGGACAGGCCCCCTGGAAACACCATATATTTT | CASSLDRPPGNTIYF
TRBD1 | TRBJ2-3 | TRBV6-1 | NA | TGTGCCAGCAGAACCTTGCCAGGGGGCGCGGATACGCAGTATTTT | CASRTLPGGADTQYF
NA | TRBJ2-7 | TRBV15 | NA | TGTGCCACCAGCAGAGACGAAGAGGCCTACGAGCAGTACTTC | CATSRDEEAYEQYF